This entry lists 12 T cell receptor beta chains sequenced from one sample in a study of blood T cell repertoires in COVID-19. Sequenced by immunoSEQ multiplex PCR; TCRdb stores in-frame clones only, minus some. In the table there are some 260,000 clones, roughly 90% of which are singletons. Sequences were obtained from peripheral blood. The receptors here all came from a woman aged 40 to 50 who had recovered from COVID-19.

The CDR3 DNA reads as TGTGCCAGCAGCTTAACCCGACAGGCCTATAATTCACCCCTCCACTTT. Protein product: CASSLTRQAYNSPLHF. The chain employs TRBV11-2 and TRBJ1-6, with a weak D call TRBD1 (6 bases). V was clipped by 2 bases and J by 2 bases, with 10 bases between them. The CDR3 consists of 16 residues. Germline-derived CDR1 and CDR2 are SGHAT and FQNNGV.

This chain uses TRBV11-1 with TRBJ2-2; the match to TRBD1 covers 9 bases. The germline gives CDR1 SGHAT, CDR2 FQDESV (reference sequence). Germline trimming cut 0 bases from V and 6 bases from J; bases unmatched to any gene: 5. The CDR3 contains 16 residues. CDR3 nucleotides: TGTGCCAGCAGCTTAGCCCGGGACAGGGCCCCCGGGGAGCTGTTTTTT. Protein: CASSLARDRAPGELFF.

The chain has TRBV4-2 and TRBJ1-6; 7 bases align to TRBD1. With V trimmed by 8 bases and J by 7 bases, 5 bases remained unmatched. CDR1 is LGHNA, CDR2 YNFKEQ, per germline. The length of the CDR3 is 13 residues. CDR3 sequence reads: CASSEGANSPLHF. CDR3 DNA sequence: TGTGCCAGCTCTGAGGGGGCGAATTCACCCCTCCACTTT.

The chain carries TRBV3-1 (or the pseudogene TRBV3-2) and TRBJ2-1, with 9 nucleotides matching TRBD1. The CDR3 covers 15 residues. Germline V gene sequence: CDR1 LGHDT, CDR2 YNNKEL (reference sequence). With 4 bases clipped from V and 6 bases from J, the junction kept 7 bases outside the gene matches. CDR3 amino acids: CASSLPGQGRNEQFF. The CDR3 nucleotides are TGTGCCAGCAGCCTTCCGGGACAGGGTCGCAATGAGCAGTTCTTC.

The gene calls are TRBV2 and TRBJ2-3, with 10 bases aligning to TRBD2. Germline CDR1 and CDR2: SNHLY and FYNNEI. CDR3 length: 14 amino acids. Trimming removed 4 bases from V and 8 bases from J; junction bases left unmatched: 6. The CDR3 protein is CASSVQAGGGTQYF. In nucleotides, the CDR3 is TGTGCCAGCAGTGTGCAAGCGGGGGGGGGTACGCAGTATTTT.

The J gene is TRBJ1-5, the V gene TRBV7-2; TRBD1 matches at 7 bases. This CDR3 is built from 16 residues. V was pared by 5 bases and J by 6 bases, with 13 bases of the junction left unmatched. Germline CDR1 SGHTA, CDR2 FQGNSA. The CDR3 coding sequence is TGTGCCAGCAGCCCACAGGACAGGATATCAGGTCAGCCCCAGCATTTT. Translating gives CASSPQDRISGQPQHF.

The chain is built from TRBV12-3 or TRBV12-4 and TRBJ2-7; D gene ambiguous. V dropped 2 bases and J dropped 6 bases, with 8 bases sitting between them. The CDR3 sequence is 12 residues long. CDR3 residues: CASSLSAVEQYF. The CDR3, as DNA: TGTGCCAGCAGTTTAAGTGCGGTCGAGCAGTACTTC.

V is TRBV30 and J is TRBJ1-1; tentative D call: TRBD1 (6 bases). The germline V and J ends were trimmed by 2 bases and 6 bases, with 13 bases remaining between them. The CDR3 is 13 residues long. The germline V gene has CDR1 GTSNPN and CDR2 SVGIG (reference sequence). CDR3 coding DNA: TGTGCCTGGAGTAAGCAGGGGCTACCTGAAGCTTTCTTT. The encoded protein is CAWSKQGLPEAFF. Full variable domain (remainder filled in from reference TRBV30 and TRBJ1-1): SQTIHQWPATLVQPVGSPLSLECTVEGTSNPNLYWYRQAAGRGLQLLFYSVGIGQISSEVPQNLSASRPQDRQFILSSKKLLLSDSGFYLCAWSKQGLPEAFFGQGTRLTVV.

The chain recombines TRBV6-6 with TRBJ2-6, with 7 bases fitting TRBD1. J gave up 2 bases and V 8 bases, and 6 bases lay outside the gene matches. Germline loops: CDR1 MNHNY, CDR2 SVGAGI (reference sequence). This CDR3 has 15 amino acids. This CDR3 reads CASGTEAAGANVLTF. The CDR3 bases are TGTGCCAGCGGGACAGAGGCGGCTGGGGCCAACGTCCTGACTTTC.

This clone turned up a few times. The chain is built from TRBV29-1 and TRBJ2-7; 9 nucleotides line up with TRBD1. The ends lost 0 bases at V and 0 bases at J; junction bases unmatched: 3. The V gene's germline CDR1 is SQVTM and CDR2 ANQGSEA. This CDR3 has 15 residues. The CDR3 loop is CSVEELTGGSYEQYF. Written as DNA, the CDR3 is TGCAGCGTTGAAGAATTGACAGGGGGCTCCTACGAGCAGTACTTC.

J is TRBJ2-7 and V is TRBV18; 9 bases align to TRBD1. The CDR3 is 18 amino acids. The V gene end was trimmed by 2 bases and the J gene end by 4 bases; junction bases not matched to a gene: 15. Germline CDR1 and CDR2: KGHSH and LQKENI. The CDR3 sequence is CASSPWGPTGGLKYEQYF. In nucleotides, the CDR3 is TGTGCCAGCTCACCATGGGGGCCTACAGGGGGCCTCAAATACGAGCAGTACTTC.

The chain's CDR3 is CASSSLAGGPRKQYF. In nucleotides, the CDR3 is TGTGCCAGCAGCTCCTTAGCGGGAGGGCCTAGGAAGCAGTACTTC. The chain is built from TRBV11-2 and TRBJ2-7; 11 bases are shared with TRBD2. The CDR3 extends over 15 amino acids. V lost 4 bases, J lost 8 bases, and 10 bases stayed unmatched. The V gene's germline CDR1 is SGHAT and CDR2 FQNNGV.